This entry is about one TCR beta chain. Its antigen is not known. This specimen comes from a study of identical twins. Notes on the study in general: Twins showed weaker excess sharing in their beta out-of-frame sequences.

The CDR3 length is 13 residues. Germline CDR1 and CDR2: MGHDK and SYGVNS. Germline trimming cut 7 bases from V and 0 bases from J; bases unmatched to any gene: 3. One entry per CDR3 protein, called by TCRdb with MiXCR from the 5' RACE reads. The sample holds over 200,000 distinct CDR3 sequences, 6.5% seen once. Separately, the same data were catalogued under a study of T cells expressing NK-cell markers. That work adds: Dominant NKG2C+ clonotypes accounted for about 1.0-8% of CD8+ T cells in about 6 donors. The study found these clonotypes also leading the CD3+CD56-NKG2C+ fraction in several donors.

V gene TRBV25-1 combines with J gene TRBJ2-7; 7 bases map to TRBD2. Material: CD8+ T cells sorted from blood. The clonotype originates from a woman between 18 and 29 years old in good health. The CDR3 region is CASTSGDSYEQYF. The CDR3 nucleotides are TGTGCCAGCACGAGCGGGGACTCCTACGAGCAGTACTTC.